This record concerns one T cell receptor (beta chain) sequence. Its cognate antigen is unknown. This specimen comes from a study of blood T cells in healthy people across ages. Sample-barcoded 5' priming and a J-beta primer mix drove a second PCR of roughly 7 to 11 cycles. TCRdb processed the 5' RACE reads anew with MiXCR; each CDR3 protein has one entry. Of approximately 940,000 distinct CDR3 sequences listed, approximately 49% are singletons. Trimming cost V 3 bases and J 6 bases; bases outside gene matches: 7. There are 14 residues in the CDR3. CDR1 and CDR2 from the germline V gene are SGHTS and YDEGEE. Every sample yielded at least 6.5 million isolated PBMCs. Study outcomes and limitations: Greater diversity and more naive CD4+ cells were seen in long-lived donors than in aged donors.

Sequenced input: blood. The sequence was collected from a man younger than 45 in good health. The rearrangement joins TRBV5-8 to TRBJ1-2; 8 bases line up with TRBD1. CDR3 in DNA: TGTGCCAGCAGCTACTCAGGGGGCGCGAATGGCTACACCTTC. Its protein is CASSYSGGANGYTF.